This T cell receptor (beta chain) was identified during a study of T cells in Graves' hyperthyroidism and ophthalmopathy. Findings of the study overall: Appearing also in blood were most of the thyroid clonotypes expanded above 0.001.

Amplification of TCR beta CDR3 regions was performed using RNA transcripts as template. First-round RT-PCR with HTBI primers amplified the TCR CDR3 region. TCRdb re-called the multiplex PCR reads through MiXCR, storing one row per CDR3 protein. Among around 500,000 distinct CDR3 sequences, about 20% were seen once, and the ten largest hold approximately 54%. This clonotype was counted many times. The antigen is undetermined. The CDR3 has 15 amino acids. Germline lookup yields CDR1 SGHTA and CDR2 FQGNSA. With 1 base clipped from V and 6 bases from J, the junction kept 7 bases outside the gene matches. Subjects with ophthalmopathy showed a Clinical Activity Score no lower than 3, a NOSPECS grade no lower than 4, and a duration shorter than 3 months. Exclusions: uncontrolled infection, other autoimmune disease, pregnancy, lactation.

This sequence originates from a woman between 70 and 85 years old with Graves' ophthalmopathy. The source material was blood. The J gene is TRBJ2-7, the V gene TRBV7-2, with 9 bases lining up with TRBD2. The CDR3 loop reads CASSLDGGRAREQYF. As DNA, the CDR3 is TGTGCCAGCAGCTTAGACGGCGGGAGGGCCCGCGAGCAGTACTTC. Combining the CDR3 with reference TRBV7-2 and TRBJ2-7 gives the whole variable domain GAGVSQSPSNKVTEKGKDVELRCDPISGHTALYWYRQSLGQGLEFLIYFQGNSAPDKSGLPSDRFSAERTGGSVSTLTIQRTQQEDSAVYLCASSLDGGRAREQYFGPGTRLTVT.